The 9 T cell receptor beta chains reported below all come from one sample, sequenced in a study of blood T cell repertoires in COVID-19. Assay used: immunoSEQ multiplex PCR; TCRdb lists only in-frame clones, some missing. The table includes 70,000 to 85,000 clones, more than 75% detected once. The specimen sequenced was peripheral blood. Receptors were obtained from a man in his 60s with acute or convalescent COVID-19.

The chain is built from TRBV28 and TRBJ2-1, with TRBD2 matching 10 bases. Trimming at V came to 6 bases and at J to 1 base, leaving 3 bases not matched to a gene. This CDR3 is built from 15 residues. Germline V lookup: CDR1 MDHEN, CDR2 SYDVKM. The chain's CDR3 is CASSPAGGSYNEQFF. The CDR3 coding sequence is TGTGCCAGCAGCCCAGCGGGAGGGTCCTACAATGAGCAGTTCTTC.

The V gene is TRBV5-4, the J gene TRBJ1-2; 7 bases are a match to TRBD1. There are 14 residues in the CDR3. CDR1 and CDR2 (germline): SGHNT, YYREEE (reference sequence). V shed 5 bases, J shed 5 bases, and the junction held 9 bases outside the gene matches. The CDR3: CASRTGTEAYGYTF. CDR3 DNA sequence: TGTGCCAGCAGAACAGGGACAGAGGCTTATGGCTACACCTTC.

The gene calls are TRBV12-3 or TRBV12-4 and TRBJ2-2; D might be TRBD1 (5 bases). The CDR3 contains 13 residues. The germline V and J ends were trimmed by 7 bases and 3 bases, with 9 bases remaining between them. CDR3 coding DNA: TGTGCCAGCACCGTCAGGGACACCGGGGAGCTGTTTTTT. It codes for CASTVRDTGELFF.

V is TRBV29-1 and J is TRBJ2-7; D is possibly TRBD2 (6 bases). This CDR3 spans 13 amino acids. Trimming removed 8 bases from V and 6 bases from J, with 20 bases in between. CDR1 is SQVTM, CDR2 ANQGSEA, per germline. The CDR3 reads CSMSTEGLSEQYF. The CDR3 DNA follows: TGCAGCATGTCGACGGAGGGCCTCTCCGAGCAGTACTTC.

This chain connects TRBV28 to TRBJ2-3; 10 bases align to TRBD2. The V and J ends lost 8 bases and 8 bases, in that order; junction bases with no gene match: 10. CDR3 length equals 14 residues. The germline CDR1 and CDR2 sequences are MDHEN and SYDVKM. The CDR3 region has the DNA TGTGCCAGCCGCCCTAGCGGGGGCCAGGGTACGCAGTATTTT. The encoded protein is CASRPSGGQGTQYF.

The rearrangement uses TRBV28 and TRBJ2-6, with D tentatively TRBD1 (6 bases). V lost 7 bases and J lost 4, with 20 bases in between. Looked up from germline, CDR1 is MDHEN and CDR2 is SYDVKM. This CDR3 contains 17 residues. The CDR3 DNA reads TGTGCCAGCACCGTGTCCTGGGGGCTCGAAGGGGCCAACGTCCTGACTTTC. It yields the protein CASTVSWGLEGANVLTF.

CDR3 in DNA: TGTGCCGGGGGGGGAGGGCCCGTTTACGAGCAGTACTTC. This translates into CAGGGGPVYEQYF. V usage is TRBV28 and J usage is TRBJ2-7; TRBD2 aligns across 7 bases. Trimming at V came to 11 bases and at J to 4 bases, leaving 11 bases not matched to a gene. This CDR3 contains 13 residues. Germline lookup yields CDR1 MDHEN and CDR2 SYDVKM. Filled out from reference TRBV28 and TRBJ2-7, the complete variable domain reads DVKVTQSSRYLVKRTGEKVFLECVQDMDHENMFWYRQDPGLGLRLIYFSYDVKMKEKGDIPEGYSVSREKKERFSLILESASTNQTSMYLCAGGGGPVYEQYFGPGTRLTVT.

This clone has only one observation. This rearrangement joins TRBV27 to TRBJ1-2; a possible D gene is TRBD1 (5 bases). Trimming pared 3 bases from V and 0 bases from J, leaving 11 bases between. Germline V lookup: CDR1 MNHEY, CDR2 SMNVEV (reference sequence). CDR3 length: 15 residues. For the CDR3, the DNA is TGTGCCAGCAGTTTTGGCAGGGAGGCTAACTATGGCTACACCTTC. It specifies CASSFGREANYGYTF.

The chain recombines TRBV6-5 with TRBJ2-7; 9 nucleotides align to TRBD1. The ends lost 3 bases at V and 5 bases at J; junction bases unmatched: 8. Germline lookup yields CDR1 MNHEY and CDR2 SVGAGI. The CDR3 is made up of 15 amino acids. The CDR3 protein is CASSYSRTGVDEQYF. In DNA, the CDR3 is TGTGCCAGCAGTTATTCGAGGACAGGGGTTGACGAGCAGTACTTC.